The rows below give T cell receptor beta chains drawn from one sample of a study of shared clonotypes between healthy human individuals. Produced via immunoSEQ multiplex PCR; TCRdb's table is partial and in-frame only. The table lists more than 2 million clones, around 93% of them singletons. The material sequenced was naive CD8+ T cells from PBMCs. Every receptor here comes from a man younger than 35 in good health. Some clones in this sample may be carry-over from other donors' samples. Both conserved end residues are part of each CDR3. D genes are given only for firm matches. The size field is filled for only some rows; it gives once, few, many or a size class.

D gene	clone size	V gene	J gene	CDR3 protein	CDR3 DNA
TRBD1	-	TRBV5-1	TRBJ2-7	CASSLRGHEQYF	TGCGCCAGCAGCTTGAGGGGGCACGAGCAGTACTTC
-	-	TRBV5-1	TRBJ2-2	CASSLAQITGELFF	TGCGCCAGCAGCTTGGCACAGATAACCGGGGAGCTGTTTTTT
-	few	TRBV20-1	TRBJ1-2	CSARGIGGYTF	TGCAGTGCTAGAGGAATAGGTGGCTACACCTTC
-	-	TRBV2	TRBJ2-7	CASKPGTGTSYEQYF	TGTGCCAGCAAACCTGGGACGGGAACCTCCTACGAGCAGTACTTC
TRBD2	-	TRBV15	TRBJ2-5	CATSREGGRETQYF	TGTGCCACCAGCAGAGAGGGAGGGAGGGAGACCCAGTACTTC
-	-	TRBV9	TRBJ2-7	CASSVGPGEGYEQYF	TGTGCCAGCAGCGTAGGCCCAGGGGAAGGGTACGAGCAGTACTTC
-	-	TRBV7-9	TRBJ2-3	CASSLVDSGTDTQYF	TGTGCCAGCAGCTTAGTGGATAGCGGCACAGATACGCAGTATTTT
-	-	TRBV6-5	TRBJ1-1	CASSYSGATEAFF	TGTGCCAGCAGTTACTCGGGGGCCACTGAAGCTTTCTTT
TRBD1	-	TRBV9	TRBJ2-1	CASSGTGTGDYNEQFF	TGTGCCAGCAGCGGAACCGGGACAGGGGACTACAATGAGCAGTTCTTC
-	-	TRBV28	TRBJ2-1	CASSFSQGSNEQFF	TGTGCCAGCAGTTTTTCCCAGGGCAGTAATGAGCAGTTCTTC
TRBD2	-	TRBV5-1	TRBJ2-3	CASSRSLAGTDTQYF	TGCGCCAGCAGCCGAAGCCTAGCGGGCACAGATACGCAGTATTTT
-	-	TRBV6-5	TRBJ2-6	CASSGTGVGANVLTF	TGTGCCAGCAGCGGGACCGGTGTTGGGGCCAACGTCCTGACTTTC
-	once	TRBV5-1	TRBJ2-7	CASSKSGSWYEQYF	TGCGCCAGCAGCAAATCGGGGTCCTGGTACGAGCAGTACTTC
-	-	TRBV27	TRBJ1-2	CASSLSGGNYGYTF	TGTGCCAGCAGTTTATCGGGGGGGAACTATGGCTACACCTTC
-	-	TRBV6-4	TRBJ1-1	CASSSVRPEAFF	TGTGCCAGCAGTTCCGTCCGCCCTGAAGCTTTCTTT